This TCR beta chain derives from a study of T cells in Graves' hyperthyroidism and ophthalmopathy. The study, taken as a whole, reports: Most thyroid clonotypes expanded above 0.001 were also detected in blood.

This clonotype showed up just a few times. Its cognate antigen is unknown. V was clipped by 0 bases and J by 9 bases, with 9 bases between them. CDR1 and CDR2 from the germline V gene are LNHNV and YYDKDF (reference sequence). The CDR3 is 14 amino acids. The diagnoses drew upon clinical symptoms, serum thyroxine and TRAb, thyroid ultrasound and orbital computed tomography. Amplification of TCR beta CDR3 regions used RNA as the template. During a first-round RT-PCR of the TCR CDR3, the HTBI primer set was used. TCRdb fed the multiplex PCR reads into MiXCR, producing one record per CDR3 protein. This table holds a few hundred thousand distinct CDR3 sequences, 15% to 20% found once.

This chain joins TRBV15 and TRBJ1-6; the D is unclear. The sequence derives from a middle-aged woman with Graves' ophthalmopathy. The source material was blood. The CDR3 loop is CATSRDRPASPLHF. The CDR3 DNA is TGTGCCACCAGCAGAGATCGGCCGGCTTCACCCCTCCACTTT.